This is a list of T cell receptor beta chains from one sample in a study of vaccination and CD4 T cells after COVID-19. No antigen has been identified for these receptors. Via MiXCR, TCRdb re-called the PCR reads, giving one row per CDR3 protein. The sample includes about 14,000 distinct CDR3 sequences, about 55% of them seen just once. Sample: CD4+ T cells from blood, cultured in vitro, taken before SARS-CoV-2 vaccination. These receptors all come from a human donor who had recovered from COVID-19. CDR3s include the opening cysteine and the closing phenylalanine or tryptophan. A D gene is named only where the DNA matches it firmly. Size is omitted from some rows. Given values are once, few, many or a class for expanded clones.

J gene: TRBJ1-1
V gene: TRBV29-1
clone size: NA
D gene: TRBD1
CDR3 DNA: TGCAGCGTTGCGGGGACAGCCTACACTGAAGCTTTCTTT
CDR3 protein: CSVAGTAYTEAFF

J gene: TRBJ1-2
V gene: TRBV12-3/TRBV12-4
clone size: NA
D gene: TRBD1
CDR3 DNA: TGTGCCAGCAGTCCCCCTTCCGGGACAGGGACGCGAGGCTACACCTTC
CDR3 protein: CASSPPSGTGTRGYTF

J gene: TRBJ2-5
V gene: TRBV19
clone size: NA
D gene: NA
CDR3 DNA: TGTGCCAGTAGTATAGCGGGGGGCGGGAAACAAGAGACCCAGTACTTC
CDR3 protein: CASSIAGGGKQETQYF

J gene: TRBJ1-5
V gene: TRBV19
clone size: NA
D gene: NA
CDR3 DNA: TGTGCCAGCACCCCGGGGCCGATCAATCAGCCCCAGCATTTT
CDR3 protein: CASTPGPINQPQHF

J gene: TRBJ2-3
V gene: TRBV9
clone size: NA
D gene: NA
CDR3 DNA: TGTGCCAGCAGCGTAATAACAGGGCTCCCCACAGATACGCAGTATTTT
CDR3 protein: CASSVITGLPTDTQYF

J gene: TRBJ1-5
V gene: TRBV7-2
clone size: NA
D gene: TRBD1
CDR3 DNA: TGTGCCAGCAGCTACAGGGGGAATCAGCCCCAGCATTTT
CDR3 protein: CASSYRGNQPQHF

J gene: TRBJ2-7
V gene: TRBV10-2
clone size: NA
D gene: NA
CDR3 DNA: TGCGCCAGCAGTGAGCTCTACGAGCAGTACTTC
CDR3 protein: CASSELYEQYF

J gene: TRBJ1-1
V gene: TRBV27
clone size: NA
D gene: TRBD1
CDR3 DNA: TGTGCCAGCAGTTTTAAGCCCCCGGGACAGGGCCCGGGGGACACTGAAGCTTTCTTT
CDR3 protein: CASSFKPPGQGPGDTEAFF

J gene: TRBJ1-1
V gene: TRBV15
clone size: NA
D gene: NA
CDR3 DNA: TGTGCCACCAGCAGAGAGGGCCAGGGCACTGAAGCTTTCTTT
CDR3 protein: CATSREGQGTEAFF

J gene: TRBJ1-1
V gene: TRBV20-1
clone size: few
D gene: NA
CDR3 DNA: TGCAGTGCTAACACAGGGAAGTCCATGAACACTGAAGCTTTCTTT
CDR3 protein: CSANTGKSMNTEAFF

J gene: TRBJ1-1
V gene: TRBV19
clone size: few
D gene: TRBD1
CDR3 DNA: TGTGCCAGTAGTATGGAGACAGGGGCCCGCGAAGCTTTCTTT
CDR3 protein: CASSMETGAREAFF

J gene: TRBJ2-3
V gene: TRBV7-3
clone size: few
D gene: TRBD1
CDR3 DNA: TGTGCCAGCAGCCCAGGGGGCGGAGATACGCAGTATTTT
CDR3 protein: CASSPGGGDTQYF

J gene: TRBJ1-5
V gene: TRBV10-2
clone size: NA
D gene: NA
CDR3 DNA: TGCGCCAGCAGTGAACAGGGTAGACAGCCCCAGCATTTT
CDR3 protein: CASSEQGRQPQHF

J gene: TRBJ1-5
V gene: TRBV6-2/TRBV6-3
clone size: NA
D gene: NA
CDR3 DNA: TGTGCCAGCAGTTTGTGGGATCAGCCCCAGCATTTT
CDR3 protein: CASSLWDQPQHF

J gene: TRBJ2-4
V gene: TRBV20-1
clone size: NA
D gene: TRBD2
CDR3 DNA: TGCAGTGCTAGAGGACCGGGGGGAACCATTCAGTACTTC
CDR3 protein: CSARGPGGTIQYF

J gene: TRBJ2-3
V gene: TRBV7-8
clone size: NA
D gene: NA
CDR3 DNA: TGTGCCAGCAGCATGTTGACCAGCACAGATACGCAGTATTTT
CDR3 protein: CASSMLTSTDTQYF

J gene: TRBJ2-1
V gene: TRBV19
clone size: NA
D gene: NA
CDR3 DNA: TGTGCCAGTAGGAGTGACAGAAGCTCCTACAATGAGCAGTTCTTC
CDR3 protein: CASRSDRSSYNEQFF

J gene: TRBJ1-1
V gene: TRBV15
clone size: NA
D gene: TRBD1
CDR3 DNA: TGTGCCACCAGCAGGACAGGGGACACTGAAGCTTTCTTT
CDR3 protein: CATSRTGDTEAFF

J gene: TRBJ2-7
V gene: TRBV6-2/TRBV6-3
clone size: NA
D gene: NA
CDR3 DNA: TGTGCCAGCAGTTACTTCCTACTAGGCCGCTCCTACGAGCAGTACTTC
CDR3 protein: CASSYFLLGRSYEQYF

J gene: TRBJ1-5
V gene: TRBV28
clone size: NA
D gene: NA
CDR3 DNA: TGTGCCAGCAGTCTCCTCAGGCGGAATCAGCCCCAGCATTTT
CDR3 protein: CASSLLRRNQPQHF